Listed below are T cell receptor beta chains from one sample, sequenced in a study of OX40 agonist ivuxolimab in advanced cancers. Clones were sequenced by immunoSEQ multiplex PCR, and TCRdb holds only the in-frame ones, with some missing. This table has some 13,000 clones, about 80% appearing once. This specimen consisted of CD4+ or CD8+ T cells sorted from blood, obtained in a trial of the OX40 agonist ivuxolimab. The receptors were sampled from an adult with an advanced solid tumor such as melanoma, head and neck, liver or kidney cancer. CDR3s include the opening cysteine and the closing phenylalanine or tryptophan. The order of the fields is clone size, V gene, D gene, J gene, CDR3 protein, CDR3 DNA. A D gene is named only where the DNA matches it firmly. Size tells how often a clone was seen (once, few, many) or the class of an expanded clone, and some rows leave it out.

>NA|TRBV11-3|TRBD1|TRBJ1-1
CASSPWTGEATEAFF
TGTGCCAGCAGCCCGTGGACAGGGGAGGCCACTGAAGCTTTCTTT
>NA|TRBV30|NA|TRBJ2-5
CAWSGRARAETQYF
TGTGCCTGGAGTGGAAGGGCCAGGGCAGAGACCCAGTACTTC
>NA|TRBV27|NA|TRBJ2-3
CASSPWGTTDTQYF
TGTGCCAGCAGCCCGTGGGGCACCACAGATACGCAGTATTTT
>NA|TRBV14|TRBD1|TRBJ2-3
CASSPNLSPGQGRDTQYF
TGTGCCAGCAGCCCAAATCTATCTCCGGGACAGGGAAGGGATACGCAGTATTTT
>NA|TRBV27|TRBD2|TRBJ2-4
CASRTGGRNIQYF
TGTGCCAGCAGGACGGGAGGGCGAAACATTCAGTACTTC
>NA|TRBV11-3|NA|TRBJ1-1
CASSLGHPIEAFF
TGTGCCAGCAGCCTGGGACACCCCATAGAAGCTTTCTTT
>medium-sized|TRBV7-9|NA|TRBJ2-1
CASSVKYNEQFF
TGTGCCAGCAGCGTAAAGTACAATGAGCAGTTCTTC
>NA|TRBV15|NA|TRBJ2-7
CATSTDLSYEQYF
TGTGCCACCAGCACGGACCTGTCCTACGAGCAGTACTTC
>NA|TRBV4-2|TRBD2|TRBJ2-1
CASSQDPAGAGGNEQFF
TGTGCCAGCAGCCAAGATCCCGCGGGAGCTGGTGGGAATGAGCAGTTCTTC
>NA|TRBV9|NA|TRBJ2-7
CASNGGGSYEQYF
TGTGCCAGCAACGGTGGGGGTTCCTACGAGCAGTACTTC
>NA|TRBV27|TRBD1|TRBJ2-4
CASSLGTGNIQYF
TGTGCCAGCAGTTTGGGGACAGGAAACATTCAGTACTTC
>NA|TRBV4-2|TRBD2|TRBJ2-7
CASSQDGTSGYEQYF
TGTGCCAGCAGCCAAGATGGGACTAGCGGCTACGAGCAGTACTTC
>NA|TRBV7-9|NA|TRBJ1-4
CASSFSRAYEKLFF
TGTGCCAGCAGCTTTTCCAGGGCCTATGAAAAACTGTTTTTT
>NA|TRBV6-4|TRBD2|TRBJ2-3
CAALGRREGLTDTQYF
TGTGCCGCCTTGGGTCGGCGGGAGGGGTTAACAGATACGCAGTATTTT
>NA|TRBV6-6|NA|TRBJ1-2
CASSYVTGTGYTF
TGTGCCAGCAGTTACGTCACAGGGACTGGCTACACCTTC
>NA|TRBV19|NA|TRBJ1-3
CASSVIGGQGNTIYF
TGTGCCAGTAGTGTCATCGGGGGGCAGGGAAACACCATATATTTT
>NA|TRBV6-5|NA|TRBJ2-7
CASGLSGYF
TGTGCCAGCGGCTTAAGCGGGTACTTC
>NA|TRBV14|NA|TRBJ1-1
CASSQERGVWTEAFF
TGTGCCAGCAGCCAAGAAAGGGGGGTATGGACTGAAGCTTTCTTT
>NA|TRBV8-2|NA|TRBJ2-6
CGSAMITQSRANVLTF
TGTGGCAGCGCGATGATAACACAAAGTCGGGCCAACGTCCTGACTTTC
>NA|TRBV4-3|NA|TRBJ1-4
CASSQDPVGRGTNEKLFF
TGCGCCAGCAGCCAGGACCCAGTAGGTAGAGGAACTAATGAAAAACTGTTTTTT
>NA|TRBV28|TRBD1|TRBJ1-1
CASSFRGDAEAFF
TGTGCCAGCAGTTTCAGGGGGGACGCTGAAGCTTTCTTT
>NA|TRBV7-9|TRBD1|TRBJ2-1
CASSLRTGAYNEQFF
TGTGCCAGCAGCTTACGGACAGGGGCCTACAATGAGCAGTTCTTC
>NA|TRBV9|NA|TRBJ2-3
CASSTGAGDTQYF
TGTGCCAGCAGCACCGGAGCAGGAGATACGCAGTATTTT
>NA|TRBV4-1|TRBD1|TRBJ1-2
CASSPTGVMNGYTF
TGCGCCAGCAGCCCGACAGGGGTGATGAATGGCTACACCTTC
>NA|TRBV11-2|NA|TRBJ2-3
CASSLVSDGATDTQYF
TGTGCCAGCAGCTTAGTAAGCGACGGCGCAACAGATACGCAGTATTTT
>once|TRBV7-3|NA|TRBJ1-5
CASSAVGTDYSNQPQHF
TGTGCCAGCAGCGCAGTCGGGACCGACTATAGCAATCAGCCCCAGCATTTT
>NA|TRBV4-2|TRBD2|TRBJ2-1
CASSQDVTGGVNEQFF
TGTGCCAGCAGCCAAGATGTAACGGGAGGGGTCAATGAGCAGTTCTTC
>NA|TRBV4-1|NA|TRBJ2-1
CASSLVPPRNNEQFF
TGCGCCAGCAGCCTGGTTCCCCCACGGAACAATGAGCAGTTCTTC
>NA|TRBV9|NA|TRBJ1-2
CASSVEEGLQGYTF
TGTGCCAGCAGCGTAGAGGAAGGGCTTCAGGGCTACACCTTC
>NA|TRBV9|TRBD1|TRBJ1-1
CASSVWTGTAEAFF
TGTGCCAGCAGCGTCTGGACAGGCACGGCTGAAGCTTTCTTT
>few|TRBV4-3|NA|TRBJ1-4
CASSQEPGPDGKLFF
TGCGCCAGCAGCCAAGAACCGGGGCCAGACGGAAAACTGTTTTTT
>NA|TRBV29-1|TRBD1|TRBJ2-5
CSVEFDREETQYF
TGCAGCGTTGAATTTGACAGGGAAGAGACCCAGTACTTC
>NA|TRBV11-3|NA|TRBJ2-1
CASSWQAYNEQFF
TGTGCCAGCAGTTGGCAGGCCTACAATGAGCAGTTCTTC
>NA|TRBV19|NA|TRBJ2-1
CASSIISYNEQFF
TGTGCCAGTAGTATTATCTCCTACAATGAGCAGTTCTTC
>large|TRBV2|NA|TRBJ1-1
CASSEPGTNTEAFF
TGTGCCAGCAGTGAGCCAGGGACGAACACTGAAGCTTTCTTT
>NA|TRBV7-9|TRBD2|TRBJ2-7
CASSSRLADYYEQYF
TGTGCCAGCAGCTCTCGACTAGCGGACTATTACGAGCAGTACTTC